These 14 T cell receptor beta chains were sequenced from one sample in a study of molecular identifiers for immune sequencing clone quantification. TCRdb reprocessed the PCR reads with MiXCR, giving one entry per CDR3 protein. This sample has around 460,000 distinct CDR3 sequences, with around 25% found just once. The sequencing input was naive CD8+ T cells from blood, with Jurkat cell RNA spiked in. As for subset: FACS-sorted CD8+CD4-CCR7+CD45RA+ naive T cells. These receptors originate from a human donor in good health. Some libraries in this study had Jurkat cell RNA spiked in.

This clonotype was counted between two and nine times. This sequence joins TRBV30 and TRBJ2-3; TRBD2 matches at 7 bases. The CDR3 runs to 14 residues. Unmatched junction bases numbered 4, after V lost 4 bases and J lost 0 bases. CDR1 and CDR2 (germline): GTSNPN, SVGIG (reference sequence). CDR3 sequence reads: CAWNPAGSTDTQYF. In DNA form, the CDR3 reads TGTGCCTGGAACCCAGCGGGAAGCACAGATACGCAGTATTTT. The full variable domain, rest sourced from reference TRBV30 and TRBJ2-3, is SQTIHQWPATLVQPVGSPLSLECTVEGTSNPNLYWYRQAAGRGLQLLFYSVGIGQISSEVPQNLSASRPQDRQFILSSKKLLLSDSGFYLCAWNPAGSTDTQYFGPGTRLTVL.

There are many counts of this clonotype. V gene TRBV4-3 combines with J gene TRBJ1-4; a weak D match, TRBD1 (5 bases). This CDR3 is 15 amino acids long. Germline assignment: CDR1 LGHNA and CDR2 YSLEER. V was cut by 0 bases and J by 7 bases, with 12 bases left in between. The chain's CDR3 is CASSQEGGAVEKLFF. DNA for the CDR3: TGCGCCAGCAGCCAAGAGGGAGGGGCTGTTGAAAAACTGTTTTTT.

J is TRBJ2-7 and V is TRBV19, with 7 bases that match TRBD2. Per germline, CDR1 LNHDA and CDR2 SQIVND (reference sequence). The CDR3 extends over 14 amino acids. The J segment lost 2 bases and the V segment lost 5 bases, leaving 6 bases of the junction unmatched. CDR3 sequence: CASSLRETAYEQYF. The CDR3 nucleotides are TGTGCCAGTAGTTTGCGGGAGACGGCCTACGAGCAGTACTTC.

The CDR3, as DNA: TGTGCCAGCAGTTGGGACAGGGTCAAGACCCAGTACTTC. Amino acids: CASSWDRVKTQYF. The genes are TRBV28 and TRBJ2-5; 9 bases match TRBD1. The germline gives CDR1 MDHEN, CDR2 SYDVKM. The CDR3 is made up of 13 amino acids. With 4 bases clipped from V and 6 bases from J, the junction kept 3 bases outside the gene matches.

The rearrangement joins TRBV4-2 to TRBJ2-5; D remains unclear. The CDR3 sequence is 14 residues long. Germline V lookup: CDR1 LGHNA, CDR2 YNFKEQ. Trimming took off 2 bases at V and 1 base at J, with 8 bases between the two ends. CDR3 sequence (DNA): TGTGCCAGCAGCCAAAAGACAAGCCAAGAGACCCAGTACTTC. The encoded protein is CASSQKTSQETQYF.

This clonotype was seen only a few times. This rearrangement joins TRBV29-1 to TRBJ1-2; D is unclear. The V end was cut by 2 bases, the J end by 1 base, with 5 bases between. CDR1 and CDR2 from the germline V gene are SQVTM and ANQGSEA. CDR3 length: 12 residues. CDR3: CSVEWNNYGYTF. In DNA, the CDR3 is TGCAGCGTTGAATGGAATAACTATGGCTACACCTTC. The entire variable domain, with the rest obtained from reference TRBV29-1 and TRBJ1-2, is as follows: SAVISQKPSRDICQRGTSLTIQCQVDSQVTMMFWYRQQPGQSLTLIATANQGSEATYESGFVIDKFPISRPNLTFSTLTVSNMSPEDSSIYLCSVEWNNYGYTFGSGTRLTVV.

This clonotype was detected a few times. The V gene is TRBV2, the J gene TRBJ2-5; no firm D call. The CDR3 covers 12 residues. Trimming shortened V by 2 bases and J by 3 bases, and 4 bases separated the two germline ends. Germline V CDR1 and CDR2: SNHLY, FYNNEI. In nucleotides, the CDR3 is TGTGCCAGCAGTGAAATAGAAGAGACCCAGTACTTC. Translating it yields CASSEIEETQYF. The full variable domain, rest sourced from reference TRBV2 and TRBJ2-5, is EPEVTQTPSHQVTQMGQEVILRCVPISNHLYFYWYRQILGQKVEFLVSFYNNEISEKSEIFDDQFSVERPDGSNFTLKIRSTKLEDSAMYFCASSEIEETQYFGPGTRLLVL.

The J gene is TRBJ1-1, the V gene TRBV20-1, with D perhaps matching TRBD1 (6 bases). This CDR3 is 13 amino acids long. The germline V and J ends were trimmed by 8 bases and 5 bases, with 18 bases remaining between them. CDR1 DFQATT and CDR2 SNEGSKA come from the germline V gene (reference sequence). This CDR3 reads CSCWGAGSTEAFF. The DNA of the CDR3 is TGCAGTTGCTGGGGGGCAGGTTCGACTGAAGCTTTCTTT.

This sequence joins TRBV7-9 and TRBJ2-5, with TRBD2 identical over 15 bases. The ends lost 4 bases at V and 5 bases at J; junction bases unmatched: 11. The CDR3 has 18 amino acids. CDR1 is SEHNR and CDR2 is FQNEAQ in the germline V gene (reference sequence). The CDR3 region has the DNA TGTGCCAGCAGCTCCACCGGACTAGCGGGGGGGCAGGAGGAGACCCAGTACTTC. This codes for CASSSTGLAGGQEETQYF.

As DNA, the CDR3 is TGCAGTGCTAGAGATCTGGGGACTAGCGGCTTACTCTACAATGAGCAGTTCTTC. It specifies CSARDLGTSGLLYNEQFF. The V call is TRBV20-1, the J call TRBJ2-1; TRBD2 agrees at 11 bases. There are 18 residues in the CDR3. Germline CDR1 DFQATT, CDR2 SNEGSKA (reference sequence). V gave up 0 bases and J gave up 3 bases; unmatched junction bases: 10.

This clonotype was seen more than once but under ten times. CDR3 amino acids: CASRPLGAEAFF. In DNA, the CDR3 is TGTGCCAGCAGGCCCTTGGGGGCTGAAGCTTTCTTT. V usage is TRBV27 and J usage is TRBJ1-1; a weak D match, TRBD1 (5 bases). V gave up 6 bases and J gave up 6 bases, with 11 bases separating them. Germline V gene data show CDR1 as MNHEY and CDR2 as SMNVEV (reference sequence). The length of the CDR3 is 12 residues.

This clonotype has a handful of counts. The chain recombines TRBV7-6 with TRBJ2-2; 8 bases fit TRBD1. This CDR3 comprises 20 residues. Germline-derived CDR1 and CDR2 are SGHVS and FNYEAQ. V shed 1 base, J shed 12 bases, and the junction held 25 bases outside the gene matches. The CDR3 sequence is CASSLDPPVQGAVEWLKLFF. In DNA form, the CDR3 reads TGTGCCAGCAGCTTAGACCCTCCGGTGCAGGGGGCCGTTGAATGGTTGAAGCTGTTTTTT. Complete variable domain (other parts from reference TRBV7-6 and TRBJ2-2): GAGVSQSPRYKVTKRGQDVALRCDPISGHVSLYWYRQALGQGPEFLTYFNYEAQQDKSGLPNDRFSAERPEGSISTLTIQRTEQRDSAMYRCASSLDPPVQGAVEWLKLFFGEGSRLTVL.

The CDR3 loop reads CASSQDPVTDSGNTIYF. The DNA for the CDR3 is TGCGCCAGCAGCCAAGATCCGGTCACTGACTCTGGAAACACCATATATTTT. The chain couples TRBV4-3 to TRBJ1-3; D unclear. Germline CDR1 reads LGHNA; CDR2 reads YSLEER. V was shortened by 0 bases and J by 0 bases, with 12 bases between the two germline ends. This CDR3 has 17 amino acids.

The CDR3 is CSARARTPYSYEQYF. Written as DNA, the CDR3 is TGCAGTGCTAGAGCTAGGACACCATACTCCTACGAGCAGTACTTC. The chain is built from TRBV20-1 and TRBJ2-7, with D perhaps TRBD1 (5 bases). V gave up 1 base and J gave up 0 bases, with 13 bases separating them. The CDR3 is 15 residues long. Germline V gives CDR1 DFQATT, CDR2 SNEGSKA (reference sequence).